This T cell receptor beta chain is from a study of cytomegalovirus exposure and HLA in healthy donors. Amplification used 60 Vbeta primers and 13 Jbeta primers. Clones were sequenced by immunoSEQ multiplex PCR, and TCRdb holds only the in-frame ones, with some missing. The data hold tens of thousands of clones, with roughly four fifths observed a single time. This clone was detected only a few times. The V end was cut by 0 bases, the J end by 4 bases, with 15 bases between. The CDR3 runs to 16 residues. CDR1 and CDR2 (germline): SGHTA, FQGNSA. The sequence was obtained from a woman aged 25 to 39 in good health and CMV-seronegative. The J gene is TRBJ2-5, the V gene TRBV7-2; the D gene is possibly TRBD2 (6 bases). The material sequenced was PBMCs. As DNA, the CDR3 is TGTGCCAGCAGCTTAGCGCTTGCGGGATGGTCAGAGACCCAGTACTTC. Translating it yields CASSLALAGWSETQYF.